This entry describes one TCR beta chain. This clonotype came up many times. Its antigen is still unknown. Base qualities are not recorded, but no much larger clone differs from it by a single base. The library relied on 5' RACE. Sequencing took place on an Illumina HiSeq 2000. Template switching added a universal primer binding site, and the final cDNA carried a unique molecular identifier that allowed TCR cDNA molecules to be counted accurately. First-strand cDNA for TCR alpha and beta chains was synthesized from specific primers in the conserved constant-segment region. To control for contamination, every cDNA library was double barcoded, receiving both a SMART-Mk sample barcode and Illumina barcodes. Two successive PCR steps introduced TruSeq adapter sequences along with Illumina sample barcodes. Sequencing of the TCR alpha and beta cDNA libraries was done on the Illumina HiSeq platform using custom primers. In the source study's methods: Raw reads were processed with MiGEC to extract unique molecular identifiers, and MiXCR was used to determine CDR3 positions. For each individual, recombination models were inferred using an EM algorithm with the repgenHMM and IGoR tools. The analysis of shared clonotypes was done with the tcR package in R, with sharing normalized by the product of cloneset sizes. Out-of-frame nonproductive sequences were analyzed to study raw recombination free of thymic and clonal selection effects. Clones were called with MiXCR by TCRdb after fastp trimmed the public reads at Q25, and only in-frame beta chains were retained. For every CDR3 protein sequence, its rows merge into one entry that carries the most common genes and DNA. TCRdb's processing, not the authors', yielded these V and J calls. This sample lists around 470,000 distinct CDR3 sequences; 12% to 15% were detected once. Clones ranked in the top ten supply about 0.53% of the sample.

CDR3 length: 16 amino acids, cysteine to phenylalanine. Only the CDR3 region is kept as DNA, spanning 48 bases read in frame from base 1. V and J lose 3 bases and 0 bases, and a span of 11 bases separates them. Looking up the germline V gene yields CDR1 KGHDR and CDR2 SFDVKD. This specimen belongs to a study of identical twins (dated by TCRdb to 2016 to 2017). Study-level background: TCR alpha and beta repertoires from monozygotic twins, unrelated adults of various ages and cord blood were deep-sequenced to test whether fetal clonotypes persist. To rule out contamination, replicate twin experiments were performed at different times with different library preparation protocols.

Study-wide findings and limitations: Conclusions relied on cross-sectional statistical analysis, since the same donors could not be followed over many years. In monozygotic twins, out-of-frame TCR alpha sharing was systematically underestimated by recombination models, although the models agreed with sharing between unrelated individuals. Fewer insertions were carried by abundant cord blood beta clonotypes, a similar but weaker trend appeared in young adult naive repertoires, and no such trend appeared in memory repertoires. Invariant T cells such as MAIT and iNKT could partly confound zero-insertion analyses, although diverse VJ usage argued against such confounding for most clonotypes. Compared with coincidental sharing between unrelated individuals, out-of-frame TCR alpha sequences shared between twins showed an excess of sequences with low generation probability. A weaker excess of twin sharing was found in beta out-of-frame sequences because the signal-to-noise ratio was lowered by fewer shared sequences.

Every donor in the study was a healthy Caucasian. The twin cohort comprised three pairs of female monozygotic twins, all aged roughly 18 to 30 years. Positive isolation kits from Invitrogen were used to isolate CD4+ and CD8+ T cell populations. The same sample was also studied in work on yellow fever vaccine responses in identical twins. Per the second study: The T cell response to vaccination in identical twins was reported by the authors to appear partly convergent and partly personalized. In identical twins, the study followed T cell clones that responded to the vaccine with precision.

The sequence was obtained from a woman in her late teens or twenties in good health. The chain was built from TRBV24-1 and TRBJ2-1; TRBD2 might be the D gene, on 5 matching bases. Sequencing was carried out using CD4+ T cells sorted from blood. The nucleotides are TGTGCCACCAGTGATGGTAGTGGGAGCTCCTACAATGAGCAGTTCTTC. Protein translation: CATSDGSGSSYNEQFF.